This T cell receptor beta chain was observed in a study of blood T cell repertoires in COVID-19. Looking at the study overall: T cells, B-cell-depleted T cells, or PBMCs supplied cDNA or gDNA.

Assay: immunoSEQ multiplex PCR; the TCRdb copy retains only in-frame clones and omits some. Found here are about 150,000 clones, 75% to 90% of them singletons; the top ten hold about 4.1%. The sequenced sample was peripheral blood. The TCR sequence derives from a woman aged 55 to 70 with active or convalescent COVID-19.

The CDR3 nucleotides read TGTGCCAGCAGCACCTTAAGAGGGGGGGAATCCGGGGAGCTGTTTTTT. It translates to CASSTLRGGESGELFF. This chain uses TRBV5-4 with TRBJ2-2; D perhaps matches TRBD2 (7 bases). V gave up 4 bases and J gave up 6 bases, with 19 bases separating them. The CDR3 has 16 residues. CDR1 is SGHNT and CDR2 is YYREEE in the germline V gene (reference sequence). Combining the CDR3 with reference TRBV5-4 and TRBJ2-2 gives the whole variable domain ETGVTQSPTHLIKTRGQQVTLRCSSQSGHNTVSWYQQALGQGPQFIFQYYREEENGRGNFPPRFSGLQFPNYSSELNVNALELDDSALYLCASSTLRGGESGELFFGEGSRLTVL.